These T cell receptor beta chains were read from a single sample in a study of shared clonotypes between healthy human individuals. Sequencing used immunoSEQ multiplex PCR; TCRdb keeps in-frame clones, though not all of them. Of around 1.9 million clones in the sample, roughly 95% were seen once. Sequenced sample: naive CD8+ T cells from PBMCs. All receptors derive from a man between 18 and 29 years old in good health. Some clones in this sample may be carry-over from other donors' samples. CDR3s leave out the opening cysteine and the closing phenylalanine or tryptophan. The order of the fields is CDR3 protein, J gene, V gene.

CDR3aa: ARQGALGYGYT
j_gene: TRBJ1-2
v_gene: TRBV27

CDR3aa: ASSSLPDREHEQF
j_gene: TRBJ2-1
v_gene: TRBV28

CDR3aa: ATRNTDTQY
j_gene: TRBJ2-3
v_gene: TRBV15

CDR3aa: ASSPGRPNTEAF
j_gene: TRBJ1-1
v_gene: TRBV5-6

CDR3aa: ASSDTGMAYEQY
j_gene: TRBJ2-7
v_gene: TRBV27

CDR3aa: ASREGTSGISYEQY
j_gene: TRBJ2-7
v_gene: TRBV28

CDR3aa: ASSLLASGEQY
j_gene: TRBJ2-7
v_gene: TRBV27

CDR3aa: ASSTGDSMNTEAF
j_gene: TRBJ1-1
v_gene: TRBV9

CDR3aa: ASSATGVGANVLT
j_gene: TRBJ2-6
v_gene: TRBV9

CDR3aa: ASSLESSWSQETQY
j_gene: TRBJ2-5
v_gene: TRBV7-6

CDR3aa: ASSDAGAGELF
j_gene: TRBJ2-2
v_gene: TRBV6-1

CDR3aa: ASSLGGVLYEQY
j_gene: TRBJ2-7
v_gene: TRBV7-9

CDR3aa: ASSLGPQVPGNTIY
j_gene: TRBJ1-3
v_gene: TRBV13

CDR3aa: ASSLFASGAYEQY
j_gene: TRBJ2-7
v_gene: TRBV13

CDR3aa: ASSLMESPEAF
j_gene: TRBJ1-1
v_gene: TRBV5-1

CDR3aa: ASSPITGTTDTQY
j_gene: TRBJ2-3
v_gene: TRBV18

CDR3aa: ASSPRVLYNEQF
j_gene: TRBJ2-1
v_gene: TRBV6-5

CDR3aa: ASSFRSSEAF
j_gene: TRBJ1-1
v_gene: TRBV7-9

CDR3aa: ASRARTGDYEQY
j_gene: TRBJ2-7
v_gene: TRBV11-2

CDR3aa: ASSFSQAYEQY
j_gene: TRBJ2-7
v_gene: TRBV28

CDR3aa: ASRPGQISYEQY
j_gene: TRBJ2-7
v_gene: TRBV2

CDR3aa: ASRALAGGPLLTDTQY
j_gene: TRBJ2-3
v_gene: TRBV27

CDR3aa: ASSLGTSLAGELF
j_gene: TRBJ2-2
v_gene: TRBV10-1

CDR3aa: ASSFPAETGFNEQF
j_gene: TRBJ2-1
v_gene: TRBV9

CDR3aa: ASSLASDTTGRPQH
j_gene: TRBJ1-5
v_gene: TRBV7-9

CDR3aa: ASNPNRDTYNEQF
j_gene: TRBJ2-1
v_gene: TRBV5-1

CDR3aa: ASSDLGAGRTEAF
j_gene: TRBJ1-1
v_gene: TRBV10-2

CDR3aa: ASSVWVSTDTQY
j_gene: TRBJ2-3
v_gene: TRBV9

CDR3aa: AWSWDLGSEQF
j_gene: TRBJ2-1
v_gene: TRBV30

CDR3aa: ASSLAQGERTEAF
j_gene: TRBJ1-1
v_gene: TRBV5-1

CDR3aa: ASSSFPTGPYTGELF
j_gene: TRBJ2-2
v_gene: TRBV5-1

CDR3aa: ASSGGTSSYEQY
j_gene: TRBJ2-7
v_gene: TRBV27

CDR3aa: ASSFPRVGGGPGTGELF
j_gene: TRBJ2-2
v_gene: TRBV9

CDR3aa: ASRSDSTGPDEQY
j_gene: TRBJ2-7
v_gene: TRBV27

CDR3aa: ATSREGPSTYEQY
j_gene: TRBJ2-7
v_gene: TRBV15

CDR3aa: ASSPDRGASLEQY
j_gene: TRBJ2-7
v_gene: TRBV27

CDR3aa: ASSQNDRGPFDTEAF
j_gene: TRBJ1-1
v_gene: TRBV4-1

CDR3aa: ASSSSGVMNTEAF
j_gene: TRBJ1-1
v_gene: TRBV11-1

CDR3aa: ASSLVVAGGSYEQY
j_gene: TRBJ2-7
v_gene: TRBV7-2

CDR3aa: ASSLVGAGASYNEQF
j_gene: TRBJ2-1
v_gene: TRBV27